These 13 T cell receptor beta chains were sequenced from one sample in a study of tumor and adjacent non-tumor tissue in lung cancer. Three rounds of nested PCR, following a modified ARM-PCR protocol, produced the TCRbeta library. TCRdb itself ran the multiplex PCR reads through MiXCR, one entry per CDR3 protein. The data show 200,000 to 250,000 distinct CDR3 sequences, 71% seen once. This sample's RNA came from whole unsorted tissue. Sequences were obtained from lung tumor tissue. The receptors originated from a man aged 55-75 years with non-small cell lung cancer.

In its sample, this clonotype was seen a few times. The chain recombines TRBV20-1 with TRBJ2-1, with D hard to call. Germline loops: CDR1 DFQATT, CDR2 SNEGSKA (reference sequence). CDR3 length equals 15 residues. Between the trimmed V and J ends, which lost 0 bases and 7 bases, there was a span of 16 bases. DNA of the CDR3: TGCAGTGCTAGAGATAGCTCGGCTAGATTGAATGAGCAGTTCTTC. Translating gives CSARDSSARLNEQFF.

V and J are TRBV10-2 and TRBJ2-7; 11 bases agree with TRBD1. Germline V lookup: CDR1 WSHSY, CDR2 SAAADI. V lost 4 bases to trimming and J lost 6 bases; unmatched junction nucleotides: 5. The CDR3 has 14 residues. CDR3 sequence reads: CASSVGQGAREQYF. CDR3 nucleotides: TGCGCCAGCAGTGTTGGACAGGGGGCTCGCGAGCAGTACTTC.

Concerning this clonotype: A much larger clone differs from this one at a single base, so this may be a read error. Here the CDR3 omits its conserved ending phenylalanine or tryptophan, so a read error is the likely source. The chain joins TRBV29-1 to TRBJ1-1; 8 positions agree with TRBD1. The CDR3 runs 13 residues. V was clipped by 6 bases and J by 2 bases; unmatched bases: 5. CDR1 is SQVTM and CDR2 is ANQGSEA in the germline V gene. CDR3 loop: CSVTGGGNTEAFI. The DNA for the CDR3 is TGCAGCGTAACAGGGGGAGGTAACACTGAAGCTTTCATT.

Of note for this clonotype: The junction shows a germline mismatch at one end, possibly a read error. The chain joins TRBV11-3 to TRBJ2-5, with 9 bases that match TRBD2. CDR3 size: 17 residues. Looked up from germline, CDR1 is SGHNT and CDR2 is YENEEA. The DNA of the CDR3 is TGTGCCTGCAGCTTATGGTCCAGCGGGGGGTCCCTAGAGACCCAGTACTTC. Its translation: CACSLWSSGGSLETQYF. The entire variable domain, with the rest obtained from reference TRBV11-3 and TRBJ2-5, is as follows: EAGVVQSPRYKIIEKKQPVAFWCNPISGHNTLYWYLQNLGQGPELLIRYENEEAVDDSQLPKDRFSAERLKGVDSTLKIQPAELGDSAVYLCACSLWSSGGSLETQYFGPGTRLLVL.

The rearrangement uses TRBV10-3 and TRBJ2-5; D tentatively reads TRBD1 or TRBD2 (6 bases each). Germline CDR1 ENHRY, CDR2 SYGVKD. CDR3 length: 16 amino acids. With 8 bases removed from V and 0 bases from J, the gap between germline ends came to 19 bases. Here the CDR3 DNA reads TGTGCCATCTCCCCGAGGGGGGCCCTCAACCAAGAGACCCAGTACTTC. Protein product: CAISPRGALNQETQYF.

The rearrangement uses TRBV24-1 and TRBJ2-3; D remains unclear. The CDR3 is 13 amino acids. V lost 11 bases, J lost 1 base, and 12 bases lay in between. Germline V gene sequence: CDR1 KGHDR, CDR2 SFDVKD. CDR3 DNA: TGTGCCAACACGACCCACGGCACAGATACGCAGTATTTT. This gives the protein CANTTHGTDTQYF.

The chain uses TRBV30 and TRBJ2-4; a possible D gene is TRBD1 (6 bases). The germline V gene has CDR1 GTSNPN and CDR2 SVGIG (reference sequence). Trimming pared 1 base from V and 15 bases from J, leaving 13 bases between. The CDR3 has 11 residues. In nucleotides, the CDR3 is TGTGCCTGGAGTGAACAGGGCGGGCGGTACTTC. This gives the protein CAWSEQGGRYF. Complete variable domain (other parts from reference TRBV30 and TRBJ2-4): SQTIHQWPATLVQPVGSPLSLECTVEGTSNPNLYWYRQAAGRGLQLLFYSVGIGQISSEVPQNLSASRPQDRQFILSSKKLLLSDSGFYLCAWSEQGGRYFGAGTRLSVL.

The rearrangement joins TRBV6-1 to TRBJ2-1; D might be TRBD1 (5 bases). This CDR3 is built from 14 residues. Germline CDR1 MNHNS, CDR2 SASEGT. V lost 6 bases, J lost 5 bases, and 14 bases lay in between. The CDR3 DNA is TGTGCCAGCAGATTCGAAGGGGCGGACAATGAGCAGTTCTTC. Translating it yields CASRFEGADNEQFF.

This clonotype was detected only a few times. The chain links TRBV28 to TRBJ1-1; D is unresolved. This CDR3 has 16 amino acids. In germline, CDR1 is MDHEN, CDR2 SYDVKM. Trimming stripped 5 bases from V and 0 bases from J, with 16 bases between. CDR3: CASSPREGKMNTEAFF. In DNA, the CDR3 is TGTGCCAGCAGTCCACGGGAGGGTAAGATGAACACTGAAGCTTTCTTT.

With regard to this clonotype: A much bigger clone sits one base away, suggesting this may be a read error. For the CDR3, the DNA is TGTGCCAGCAGCCAAGACCGGACTAGAAATAATGAGCAGTTCTTC. Translating it yields CASSQDRTRNNEQFF. The chain links TRBV4-2 to TRBJ2-1, with 7 bases aligning to TRBD2. The CDR3 is made up of 15 amino acids. Per the germline V gene, CDR1 is LGHNA and CDR2 is YNFKEQ. Trimming removed 0 bases from V and 7 bases from J; junction bases left unmatched: 6.

The CDR3 bases are TGTGCCAGCACCCCGGGGGATAGTGGGCGACAAGAGACCCAGTACTTC. This gives the protein CASTPGDSGRQETQYF. V gene TRBV12-3 or TRBV12-4 combines with J gene TRBJ2-5, with D possibly matching TRBD2 (6 bases). The CDR3 totals 16 residues. V dropped 7 bases and J dropped 2 bases, with 20 bases sitting between them.

The rearrangement links TRBV4-3 to TRBJ2-3, with TRBD2 as a possible D gene (6 bases). The germline gives CDR1 LGHNA, CDR2 YSLEER. The CDR3 has 16 amino acids. The CDR3 nucleotides are TGCCGCAGCAGCCAAGATAGAGCGGGCACCACCGATACGCAGTATTTT. Its translation: CRSSQDRAGTTDTQYF.

The chain recombines TRBV10-2 with TRBJ1-5, with D possibly being TRBD1 (5 bases). V dropped 6 bases and J dropped 8 bases, with 20 bases sitting between them. This CDR3 is built from 15 residues. Per the germline V gene, CDR1 is WSHSY and CDR2 is SAAADI. CDR3 nucleotides: TGCGCCAGCAGGAACACAGGAGGCAGCATTAAGCCCCAGCATTTT. As protein: CASRNTGGSIKPQHF.